These 2 T cell receptor beta chains share one sample of origin, sequenced in a study of human T cells and chemical hapten exposure. Stated time point: patch test 3, about 24 weeks after DPC sensitization. Specified treatment: therapeutic diphenylcyclopropenone sensitization with weekly scalp DPC. TCRdb fed the RACE reads into MiXCR, producing one record per CDR3 protein. This sample has fewer than 200,000 distinct CDR3 sequences, with 28% found just once. Sequencing was performed on whole blood, taken in connection with sensitization to the hapten diphenylcyclopropenone (DPC). The receptors originated from a woman under 30 with alopecia areata. Some clones in this sample may be carry-over from other donors' samples.

This clonotype was counted a few times. This rearrangement joins TRBV4-3 to TRBJ2-7; the D is unclear. The CDR3 is 16 amino acids. V dropped 0 bases and J dropped 3 bases, with 15 bases sitting between them. In germline, CDR1 is LGHNA, CDR2 YSLEER. The CDR3 region is CASSQDFAPRHYEQYF. In DNA, the CDR3 is TGCGCCAGCAGCCAAGATTTCGCCCCGAGGCACTACGAGCAGTACTTC.

The chain has TRBV12-3 or TRBV12-4 and TRBJ2-5; D possibly corresponds to TRBD2 (5 bases). This CDR3 has 17 residues. Between the trimmed V and J ends, which lost 6 bases and 1 base, there was a span of 21 bases. This CDR3 reads CASSPRLRRTPQETQYF. CDR3 DNA: TGTGCCAGCAGCCCGAGATTAAGACGGACTCCCCAAGAGACCCAGTACTTC.